This section outlines one TCR beta chain sequence together with its context. CDR3 length: 15 residues. Trimming stripped 3 bases from V and 5 bases from J, with 13 bases between. CDR1 and CDR2 from the germline V gene are KGHDR and SFDVKD. This record comes from a study of T cell responses to AZD1222 COVID-19 vaccine. Only in-frame clones appear in the TCRdb table, and some are missing; sequencing was by immunoSEQ multiplex PCR. The table shows about 160,000 clones, with 91% occurring only once. This chain joins TRBV24-1 and TRBJ2-1, with D perhaps TRBD2 (6 bases). The origin of this receptor is an adult in good health. The sample consisted of peripheral blood, taken on day 0 of AZD1222 vaccination. The CDR3 protein is CATSDAGRDDNEQFF. The CDR3 region has the DNA TGTGCCACCAGTGATGCCGGGAGAGACGACAATGAGCAGTTCTTC.